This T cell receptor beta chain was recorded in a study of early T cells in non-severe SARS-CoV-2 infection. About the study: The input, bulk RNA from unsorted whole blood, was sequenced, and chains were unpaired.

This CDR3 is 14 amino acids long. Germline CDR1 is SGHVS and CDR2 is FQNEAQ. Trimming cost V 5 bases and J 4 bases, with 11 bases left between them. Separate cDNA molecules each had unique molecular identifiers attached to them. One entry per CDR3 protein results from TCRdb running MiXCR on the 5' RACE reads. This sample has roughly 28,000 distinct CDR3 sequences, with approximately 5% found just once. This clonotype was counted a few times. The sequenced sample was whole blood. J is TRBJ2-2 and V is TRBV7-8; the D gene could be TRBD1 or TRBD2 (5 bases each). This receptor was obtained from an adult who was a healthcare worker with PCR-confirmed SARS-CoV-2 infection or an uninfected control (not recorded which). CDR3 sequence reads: CASSEGTVTGELFF. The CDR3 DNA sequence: TGTGCCAGCAGCGAAGGGACGGTCACCGGGGAGCTGTTTTTT.